The 8 T cell receptor beta chains presented below share a single source sample, sequenced in a study of cytomegalovirus exposure and HLA in healthy donors. The PCR had 60 Vbeta and 13 Jbeta primers. Some clones are missing from TCRdb's copy, which holds only in-frame ones; the method was immunoSEQ multiplex PCR. This sample yields about 200,000 clones, of which around 80% are seen a single time; roughly 4.5% belongs to the top ten. The sequencing sample was made of PBMCs. These receptors all stem from a woman between 25 and 40 years old in good health and CMV-seropositive.

This chain links TRBV4-3 with TRBJ2-4, with TRBD1 as a possible D gene (5 bases). The germline gives CDR1 LGHNA, CDR2 YSLEER. The CDR3 is 19 residues long. V gave up 0 bases and J gave up 7 bases, with 25 bases separating them. CDR3 coding DNA: TGCGCCAGCAGCCAAGATTGGATTAGGGGCGGCAGGCTTAACAACATTCAGTACTTC. Amino acids: CASSQDWIRGGRLNNIQYF.

This chain joins TRBV5-4 and TRBJ2-5; 7 bases are a match to TRBD1. J gave up 7 bases and V 0 bases, and 15 bases lay outside the gene matches. Germline V lookup: CDR1 SGHNT, CDR2 YYREEE (reference sequence). CDR3 length: 17 residues. CDR3 nucleotide sequence: TGTGCCAGCAGCTTGGCCCTTGACAGGGTGATATTAGGGACCCAGTACTTC. Translating gives CASSLALDRVILGTQYF.

This rearrangement joins TRBV4-2 to TRBJ2-6, with 7 bases fitting TRBD1. The germline V gene has CDR1 LGHNA and CDR2 YNFKEQ. J gave up 1 base and V 3 bases, and 0 bases lay outside the gene matches. The CDR3 sequence is 15 residues long. CDR3: CASSQTGSGANVLTF. The CDR3 DNA follows: TGTGCCAGCAGCCAGACAGGGTCTGGGGCCAACGTCCTGACTTTC.

This clone was seen a few times. The rearrangement links TRBV19 to TRBJ2-3; 14 nucleotides match TRBD2. J gave up 5 bases and V 7 bases, and 11 bases lay outside the gene matches. Germline CDR1 LNHDA, CDR2 SQIVND (reference sequence). The CDR3 is 17 amino acids. The CDR3 DNA follows: TGTGCCAGTACTGGAACCGGGACTAGCGGGGGCAGAGATACGCAGTATTTT. Its translation: CASTGTGTSGGRDTQYF.

CDR3 DNA: TGTGCCAGCAGCGCGGGACAGGGGATAAGCACAGATACGCAGTATTTT. Its protein product is CASSAGQGISTDTQYF. The genes are TRBV7-7 and TRBJ2-3, with 10 bases lining up with TRBD1. Trimming removed 5 bases from V and 0 bases from J; junction bases left unmatched: 5. Per the germline V gene, CDR1 is SSHAT and CDR2 is FNYEAQ (reference sequence). The CDR3 consists of 16 residues.

J is TRBJ2-7 and V is TRBV18; D is uncertain. Germline lookup yields CDR1 KGHSH and CDR2 LQKENI. Trimming removed 3 bases from V and 7 bases from J, with 13 bases in between. The CDR3 loop spans 13 amino acids. The CDR3 coding sequence is TGTGCCAGCTCACCCGGAGACCGTCGAGAGCAGTACTTC. Translation: CASSPGDRREQYF. The variable domain in full, completed from reference TRBV18 and TRBJ2-7, reads NAGVMQNPRHLVRRRGQEARLRCSPMKGHSHVYWYRQLPEEGLKFMVYLQKENIIDESGMPKERFSAEFPKEGPSILRIQQVVRGDSAAYFCASSPGDRREQYFGPGTRLTVT.

This rearrangement joins TRBV11-2 to TRBJ1-6, with D unresolved. Germline V lookup: CDR1 SGHAT, CDR2 FQNNGV. With 1 base removed from V and 9 bases from J, the gap between germline ends came to 10 bases. The length of the CDR3 is 14 residues. In DNA form, the CDR3 reads TGTGCCAGCAGCTTAGCTTCCGCGGCTTCACCCCTCCACTTT. It translates to CASSLASAASPLHF. Variable domain in full (rest from reference TRBV11-2 and TRBJ1-6): EAGVAQSPRYKIIEKRQSVAFWCNPISGHATLYWYQQILGQGPKLLIQFQNNGVVDDSQLPKDRFSAERLKGVDSTLKIQPAKLEDSAVYLCASSLASAASPLHFGNGTRLTVT.

The V gene is TRBV25-1, the J gene TRBJ1-6; TRBD1 aligns across 8 bases. The CDR3 covers 15 residues. Germline V gives CDR1 MGHDK, CDR2 SYGVNS. CDR3 in DNA: TGTCCCCAGACGGCGCAGGGGGCTGGTAATTCACCCCTCCACTTT. Protein sequence: CPQTAQGAGNSPLHF.